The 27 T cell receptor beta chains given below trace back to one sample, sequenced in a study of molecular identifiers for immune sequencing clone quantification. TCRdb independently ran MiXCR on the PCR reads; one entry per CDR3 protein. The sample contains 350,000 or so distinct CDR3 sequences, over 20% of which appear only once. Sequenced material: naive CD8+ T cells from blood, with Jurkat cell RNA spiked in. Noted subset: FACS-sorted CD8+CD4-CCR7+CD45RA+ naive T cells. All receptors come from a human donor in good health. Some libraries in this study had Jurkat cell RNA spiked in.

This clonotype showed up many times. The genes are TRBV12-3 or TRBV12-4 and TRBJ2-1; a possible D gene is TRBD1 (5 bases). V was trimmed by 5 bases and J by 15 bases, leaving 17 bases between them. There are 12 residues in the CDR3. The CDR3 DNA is TGTGCCAGCAGTCCGTCACTTAGGGGTCGGTTCTTC. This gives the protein CASSPSLRGRFF.

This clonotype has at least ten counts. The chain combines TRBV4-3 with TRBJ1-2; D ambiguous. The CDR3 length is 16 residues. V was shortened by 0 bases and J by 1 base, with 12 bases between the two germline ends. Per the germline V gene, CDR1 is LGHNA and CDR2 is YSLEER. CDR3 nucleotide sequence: TGCGCCAGCAGCCAAGACTTGACGAGAGATAACTATGGCTACACCTTC. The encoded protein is CASSQDLTRDNYGYTF.

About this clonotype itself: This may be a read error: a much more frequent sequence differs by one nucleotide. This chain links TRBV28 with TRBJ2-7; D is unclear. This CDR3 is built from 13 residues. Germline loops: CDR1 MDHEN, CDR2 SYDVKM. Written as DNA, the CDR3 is TGTACCAGCAGCCCGGAGAACTCCTACGAGCAGTACTTC. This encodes CTSSPENSYEQYF.

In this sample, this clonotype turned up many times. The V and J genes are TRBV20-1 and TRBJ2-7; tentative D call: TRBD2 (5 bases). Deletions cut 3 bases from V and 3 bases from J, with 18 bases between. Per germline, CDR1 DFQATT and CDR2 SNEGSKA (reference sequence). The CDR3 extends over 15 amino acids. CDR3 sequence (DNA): TGCAGTGCTAGGAGGGCCACCGCCCTTAACTACGAGCAGTACTTC. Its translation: CSARRATALNYEQYF.

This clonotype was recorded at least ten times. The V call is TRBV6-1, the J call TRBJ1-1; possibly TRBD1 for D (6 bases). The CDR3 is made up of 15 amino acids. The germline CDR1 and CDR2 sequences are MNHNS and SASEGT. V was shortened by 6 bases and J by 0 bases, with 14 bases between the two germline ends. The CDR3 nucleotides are TGTGCCAGCAGCTTCGGGACATACATGAACACTGAAGCTTTCTTT. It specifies CASSFGTYMNTEAFF.

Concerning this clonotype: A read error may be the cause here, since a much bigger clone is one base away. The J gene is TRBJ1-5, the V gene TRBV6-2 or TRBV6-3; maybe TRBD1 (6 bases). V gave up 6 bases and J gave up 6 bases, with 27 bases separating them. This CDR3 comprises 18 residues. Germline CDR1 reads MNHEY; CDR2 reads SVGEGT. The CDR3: CASSFPGGSNPRGQPQHF. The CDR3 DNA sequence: TGTGCCAGCAGCTTCCCTGGGGGCAGCAACCCACGGGGTCAGCCCCAGCATTTT.

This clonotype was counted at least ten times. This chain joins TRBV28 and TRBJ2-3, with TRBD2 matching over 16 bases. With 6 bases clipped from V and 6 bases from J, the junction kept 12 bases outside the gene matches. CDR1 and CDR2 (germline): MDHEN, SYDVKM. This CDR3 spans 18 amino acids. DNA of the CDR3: TGTGCCAGCAGCACAGGGACTAGCGGGAGGGCCATAGCCGATACGCAGTATTTT. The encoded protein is CASSTGTSGRAIADTQYF.

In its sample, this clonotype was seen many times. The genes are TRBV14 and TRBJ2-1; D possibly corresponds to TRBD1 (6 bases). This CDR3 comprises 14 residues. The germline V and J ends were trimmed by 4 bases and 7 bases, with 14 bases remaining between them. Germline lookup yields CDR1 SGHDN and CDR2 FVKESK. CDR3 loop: CASSPTGRGNEQFF. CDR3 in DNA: TGTGCCAGCAGCCCGACAGGAAGGGGGAATGAGCAGTTCTTC.

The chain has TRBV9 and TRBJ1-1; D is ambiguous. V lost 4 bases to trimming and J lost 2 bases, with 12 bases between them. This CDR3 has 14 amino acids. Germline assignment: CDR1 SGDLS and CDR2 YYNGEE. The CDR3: CASSPIPDNTEAFF. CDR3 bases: TGTGCCAGCAGCCCAATCCCCGATAACACTGAAGCTTTCTTT. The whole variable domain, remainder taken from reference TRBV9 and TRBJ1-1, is DSGVTQTPKHLITATGQRVTLRCSPRSGDLSVYWYQQSLDQGLQFLIQYYNGEERAKGNILERFSAQQFPDLHSELNLSSLELGDSALYFCASSPIPDNTEAFFGQGTRLTVV.

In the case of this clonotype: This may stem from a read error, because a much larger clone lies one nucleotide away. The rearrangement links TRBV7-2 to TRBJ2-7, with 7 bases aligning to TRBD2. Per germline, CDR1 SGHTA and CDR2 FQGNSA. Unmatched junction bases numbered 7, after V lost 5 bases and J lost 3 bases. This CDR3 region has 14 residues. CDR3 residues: CASSEASGGYEQYF. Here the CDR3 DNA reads TGTGCCAGCAGCGAAGCTAGCGGCGGCTACGAGCAGTACTTC.

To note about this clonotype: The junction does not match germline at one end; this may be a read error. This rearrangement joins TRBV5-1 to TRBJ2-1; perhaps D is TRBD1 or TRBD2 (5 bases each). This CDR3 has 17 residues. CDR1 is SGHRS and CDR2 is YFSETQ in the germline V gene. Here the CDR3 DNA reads TGCGCCAGCGGCACGGGGCTCCAAGAAGGACATTACAACGAGCAGTTCTTC. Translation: CASGTGLQEGHYNEQFF. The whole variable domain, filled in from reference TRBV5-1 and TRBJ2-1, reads KAGVTQTPRYLIKTRGQQVTLSCSPISGHRSVSWYQQTPGQGLQFLFEYFSETQRNKGNFPGRFSGRQFSNSRSEMNVSTLELGDSALYLCASGTGLQEGHYNEQFFGPGTRLTVL.

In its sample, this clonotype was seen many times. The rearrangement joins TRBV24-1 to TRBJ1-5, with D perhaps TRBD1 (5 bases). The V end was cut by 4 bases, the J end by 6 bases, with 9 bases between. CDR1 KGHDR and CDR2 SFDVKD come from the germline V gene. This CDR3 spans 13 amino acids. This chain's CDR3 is CATSDGGTQPQHF. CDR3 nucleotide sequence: TGTGCCACCAGTGACGGGGGTACTCAGCCCCAGCATTTT.

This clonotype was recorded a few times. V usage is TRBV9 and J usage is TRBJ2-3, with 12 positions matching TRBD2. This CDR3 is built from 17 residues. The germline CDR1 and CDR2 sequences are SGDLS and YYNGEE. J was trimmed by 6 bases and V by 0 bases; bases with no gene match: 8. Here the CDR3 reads CASSVEASGGAGDTQYF. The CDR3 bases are TGTGCCAGCAGCGTAGAGGCTAGCGGGGGGGCAGGTGATACGCAGTATTTT.

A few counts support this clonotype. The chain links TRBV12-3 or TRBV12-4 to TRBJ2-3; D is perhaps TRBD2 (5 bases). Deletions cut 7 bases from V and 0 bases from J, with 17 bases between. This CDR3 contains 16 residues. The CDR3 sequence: CASNLGWGASTDTQYF. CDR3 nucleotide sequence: TGTGCCAGCAACCTTGGCTGGGGAGCTAGCACAGATACGCAGTATTTT.

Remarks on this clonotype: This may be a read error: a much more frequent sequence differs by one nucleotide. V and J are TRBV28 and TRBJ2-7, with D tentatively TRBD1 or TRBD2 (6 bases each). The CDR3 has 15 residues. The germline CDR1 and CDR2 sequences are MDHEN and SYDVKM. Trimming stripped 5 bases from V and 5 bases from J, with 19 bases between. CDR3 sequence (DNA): TGTGCCAGCAGTCTTCGGACAGTGGGCGGGGACGAGCAGTACTTC. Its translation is CASSLRTVGGDEQYF.

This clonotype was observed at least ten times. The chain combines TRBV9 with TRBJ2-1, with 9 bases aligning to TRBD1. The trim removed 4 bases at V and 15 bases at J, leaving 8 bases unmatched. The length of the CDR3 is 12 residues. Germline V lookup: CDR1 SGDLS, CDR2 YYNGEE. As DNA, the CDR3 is TGTGCCAGCAGCACACGGACAGGGGTCGTGTTCTTC. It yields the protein CASSTRTGVVFF.

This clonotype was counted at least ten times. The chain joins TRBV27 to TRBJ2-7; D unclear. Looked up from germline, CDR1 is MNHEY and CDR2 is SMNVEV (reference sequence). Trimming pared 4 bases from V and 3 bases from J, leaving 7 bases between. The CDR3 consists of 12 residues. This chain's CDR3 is CASSSNGYEQYF. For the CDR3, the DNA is TGTGCCAGCAGTTCTAACGGCTACGAGCAGTACTTC.

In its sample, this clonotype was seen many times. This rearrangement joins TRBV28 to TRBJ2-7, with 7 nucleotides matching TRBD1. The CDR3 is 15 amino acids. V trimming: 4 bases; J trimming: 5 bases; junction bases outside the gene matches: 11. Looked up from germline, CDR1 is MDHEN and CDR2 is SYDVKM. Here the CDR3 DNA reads TGTGCCAGCAGTTCACCACGACAGGGTCAGGACGAGCAGTACTTC. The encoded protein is CASSSPRQGQDEQYF.

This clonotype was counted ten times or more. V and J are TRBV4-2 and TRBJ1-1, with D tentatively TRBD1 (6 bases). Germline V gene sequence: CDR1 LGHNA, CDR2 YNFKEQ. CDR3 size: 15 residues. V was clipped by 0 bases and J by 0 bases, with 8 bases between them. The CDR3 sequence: CASSQEGQMNTEAFF. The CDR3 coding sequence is TGTGCCAGCAGCCAAGAAGGACAGATGAACACTGAAGCTTTCTTT.

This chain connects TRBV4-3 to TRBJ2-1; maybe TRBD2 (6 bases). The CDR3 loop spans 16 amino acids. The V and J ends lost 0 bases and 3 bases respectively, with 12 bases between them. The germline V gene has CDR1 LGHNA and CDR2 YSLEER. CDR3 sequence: CASSQDRGSLYNEQFF. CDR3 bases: TGCGCCAGCAGCCAAGATCGGGGGTCCCTCTACAATGAGCAGTTCTTC.

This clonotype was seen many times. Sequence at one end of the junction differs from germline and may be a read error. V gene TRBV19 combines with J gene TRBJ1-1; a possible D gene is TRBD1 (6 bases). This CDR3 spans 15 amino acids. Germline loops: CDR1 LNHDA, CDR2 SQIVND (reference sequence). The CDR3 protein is CASSIVDRSNSEAFF. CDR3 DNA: TGTGCCAGTAGTATCGTGGACAGATCGAACTCTGAAGCTTTCTTT.

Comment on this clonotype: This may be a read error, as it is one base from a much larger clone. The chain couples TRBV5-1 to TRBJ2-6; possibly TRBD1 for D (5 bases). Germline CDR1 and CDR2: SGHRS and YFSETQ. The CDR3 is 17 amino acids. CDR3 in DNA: TGCGCCAGCGGCTTGACAGTTATAGACTCTGGGGCCAACGTCCTGACTTTC. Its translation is CASGLTVIDSGANVLTF.

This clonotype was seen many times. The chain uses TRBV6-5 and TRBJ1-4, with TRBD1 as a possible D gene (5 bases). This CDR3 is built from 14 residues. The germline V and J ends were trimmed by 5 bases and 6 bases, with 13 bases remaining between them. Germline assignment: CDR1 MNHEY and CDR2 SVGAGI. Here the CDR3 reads CASSRGGGDEKLFF. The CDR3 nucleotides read TGTGCCAGCAGTAGGGGCGGGGGGGATGAAAAACTGTTTTTT.

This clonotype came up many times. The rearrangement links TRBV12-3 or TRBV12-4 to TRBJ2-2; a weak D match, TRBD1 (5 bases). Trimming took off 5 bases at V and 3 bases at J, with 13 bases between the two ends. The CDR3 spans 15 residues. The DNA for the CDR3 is TGTGCCAGCAGTGGGGCCTATGACTACACCGGGGAGCTGTTTTTT. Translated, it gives CASSGAYDYTGELFF.

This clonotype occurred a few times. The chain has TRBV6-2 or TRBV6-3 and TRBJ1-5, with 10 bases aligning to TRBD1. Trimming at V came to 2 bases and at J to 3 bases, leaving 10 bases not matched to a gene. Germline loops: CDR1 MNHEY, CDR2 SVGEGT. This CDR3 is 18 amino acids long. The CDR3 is CASSYPDRGPQDNQPQHF. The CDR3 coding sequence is TGTGCCAGCAGTTACCCAGACAGGGGGCCCCAAGACAATCAGCCCCAGCATTTT.

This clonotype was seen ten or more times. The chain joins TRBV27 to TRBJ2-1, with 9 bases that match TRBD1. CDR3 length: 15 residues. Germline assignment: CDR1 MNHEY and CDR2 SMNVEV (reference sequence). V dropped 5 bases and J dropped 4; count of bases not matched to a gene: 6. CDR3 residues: CASSTPGTGYNEQFF. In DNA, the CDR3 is TGTGCCAGCAGTACGCCCGGGACAGGGTACAATGAGCAGTTCTTC.

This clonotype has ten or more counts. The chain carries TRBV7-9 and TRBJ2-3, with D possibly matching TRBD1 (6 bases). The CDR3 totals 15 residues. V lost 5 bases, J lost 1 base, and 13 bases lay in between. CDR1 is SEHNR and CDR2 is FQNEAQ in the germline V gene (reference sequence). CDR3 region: CASSHRYRGTDTQYF. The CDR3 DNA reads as TGTGCCAGCAGCCACCGCTACAGGGGCACAGATACGCAGTATTTT.